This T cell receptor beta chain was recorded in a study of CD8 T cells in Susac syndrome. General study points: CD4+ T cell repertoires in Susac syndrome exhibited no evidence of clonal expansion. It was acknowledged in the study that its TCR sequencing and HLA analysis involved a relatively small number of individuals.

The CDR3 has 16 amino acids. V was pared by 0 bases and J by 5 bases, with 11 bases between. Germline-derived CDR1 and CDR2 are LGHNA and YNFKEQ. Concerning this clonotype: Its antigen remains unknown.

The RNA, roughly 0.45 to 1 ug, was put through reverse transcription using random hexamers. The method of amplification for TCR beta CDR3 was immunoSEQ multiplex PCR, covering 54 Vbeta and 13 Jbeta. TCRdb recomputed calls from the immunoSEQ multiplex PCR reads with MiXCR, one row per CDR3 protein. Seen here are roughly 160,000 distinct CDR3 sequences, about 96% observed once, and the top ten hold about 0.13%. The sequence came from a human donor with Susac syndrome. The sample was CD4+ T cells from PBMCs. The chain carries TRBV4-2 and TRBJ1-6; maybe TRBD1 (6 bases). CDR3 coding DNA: TGTGCCAGCAGCCAAGAAGGGGGAACGAATAATTCACCCCTCCACTTT. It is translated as CASSQEGGTNNSPLHF.